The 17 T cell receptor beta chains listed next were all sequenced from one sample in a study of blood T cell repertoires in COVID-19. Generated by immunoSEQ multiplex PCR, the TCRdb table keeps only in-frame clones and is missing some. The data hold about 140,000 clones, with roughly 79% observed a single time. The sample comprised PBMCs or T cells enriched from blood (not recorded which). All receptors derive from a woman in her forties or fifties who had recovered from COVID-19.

The DNA of the CDR3 is TGTGCCAGCAGTCCAACTAAGGCAGGGCGACACTATGGCTACACCTTC. It translates to CASSPTKAGRHYGYTF. J is TRBJ1-2 and V is TRBV28; D might be TRBD1 (5 bases). CDR1 and CDR2 from the germline V gene are MDHEN and SYDVKM. V was shortened by 5 bases and J by 3 bases, with 19 bases between the two germline ends. This CDR3 spans 16 amino acids.

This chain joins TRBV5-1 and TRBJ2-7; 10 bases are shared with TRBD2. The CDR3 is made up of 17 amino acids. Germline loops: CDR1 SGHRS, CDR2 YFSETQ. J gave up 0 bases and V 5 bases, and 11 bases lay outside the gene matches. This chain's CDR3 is CASRRGLAADNSYEQYF. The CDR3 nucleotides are TGCGCCAGCAGGAGAGGACTAGCGGCTGACAACTCCTACGAGCAGTACTTC.

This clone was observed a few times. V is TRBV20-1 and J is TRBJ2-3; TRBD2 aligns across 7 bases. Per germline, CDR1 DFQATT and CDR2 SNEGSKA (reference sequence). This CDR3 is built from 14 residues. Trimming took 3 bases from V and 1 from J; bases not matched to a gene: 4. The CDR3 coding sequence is TGCAGTGCTAGTTGGGCGGGGGGCACAGATACGCAGTATTTT. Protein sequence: CSASWAGGTDTQYF.

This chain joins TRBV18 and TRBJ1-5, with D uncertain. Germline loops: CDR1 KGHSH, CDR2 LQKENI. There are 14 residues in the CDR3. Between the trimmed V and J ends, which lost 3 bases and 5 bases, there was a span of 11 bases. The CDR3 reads CASSPAGFDQPQHF. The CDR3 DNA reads TGTGCCAGCTCACCGGCGGGTTTCGATCAGCCCCAGCATTTT.

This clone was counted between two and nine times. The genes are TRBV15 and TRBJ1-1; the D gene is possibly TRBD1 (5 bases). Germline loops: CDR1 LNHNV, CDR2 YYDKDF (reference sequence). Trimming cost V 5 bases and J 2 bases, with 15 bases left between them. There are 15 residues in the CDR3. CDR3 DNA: TGTGCCACCAGCCCAACGACAGATGTAAACACTGAAGCTTTCTTT. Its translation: CATSPTTDVNTEAFF.

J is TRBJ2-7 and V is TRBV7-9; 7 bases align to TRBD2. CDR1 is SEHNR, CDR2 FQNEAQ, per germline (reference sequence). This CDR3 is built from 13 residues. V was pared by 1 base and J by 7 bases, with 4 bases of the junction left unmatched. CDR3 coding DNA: TGTGCCAGCAGCTTAGGGGAGGGTAGGGAGCAGTACTTC. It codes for CASSLGEGREQYF.

CDR3 nucleotide sequence: TGTGCCAGCAGCGTAGAACGGGGAAGCTACACCTTC. It specifies CASSVERGSYTF. This chain uses TRBV9 with TRBJ1-2; no definite D call. This CDR3 is 12 amino acids long. Germline V gene lookup returns CDR1 SGDLS and CDR2 YYNGEE. Trimming removed 0 bases from V and 9 bases from J, with 9 bases in between.

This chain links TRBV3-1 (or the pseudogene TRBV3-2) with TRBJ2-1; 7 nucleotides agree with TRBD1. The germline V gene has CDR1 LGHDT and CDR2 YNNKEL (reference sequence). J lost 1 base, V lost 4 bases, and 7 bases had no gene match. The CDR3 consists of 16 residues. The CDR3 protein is CASSPQAGGSYNEQFF. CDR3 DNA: TGTGCCAGCAGCCCTCAAGCAGGGGGTTCCTACAATGAGCAGTTCTTC.

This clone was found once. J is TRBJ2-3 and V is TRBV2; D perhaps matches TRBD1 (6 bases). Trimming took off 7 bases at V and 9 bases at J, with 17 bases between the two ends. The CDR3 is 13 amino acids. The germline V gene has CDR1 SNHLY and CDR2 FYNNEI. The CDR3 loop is CASTLRGFNTQYF. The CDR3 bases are TGTGCCAGCACTTTAAGGGGGTTTAACACGCAGTATTTT.

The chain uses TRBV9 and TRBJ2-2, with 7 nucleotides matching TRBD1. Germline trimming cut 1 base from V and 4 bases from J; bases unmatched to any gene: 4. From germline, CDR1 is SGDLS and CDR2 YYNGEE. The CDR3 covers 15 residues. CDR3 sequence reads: CASSVQGVSTGELFF. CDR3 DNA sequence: TGTGCCAGCAGCGTACAGGGGGTTAGCACCGGGGAGCTGTTTTTT. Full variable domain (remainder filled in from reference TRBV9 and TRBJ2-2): DSGVTQTPKHLITATGQRVTLRCSPRSGDLSVYWYQQSLDQGLQFLIQYYNGEERAKGNILERFSAQQFPDLHSELNLSSLELGDSALYFCASSVQGVSTGELFFGEGSRLTVL.

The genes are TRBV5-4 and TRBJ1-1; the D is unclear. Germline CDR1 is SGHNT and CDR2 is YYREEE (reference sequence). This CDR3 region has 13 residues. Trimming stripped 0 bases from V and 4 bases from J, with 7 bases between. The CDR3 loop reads CASSLDSFTEAFF. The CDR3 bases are TGTGCCAGCAGCTTGGACAGTTTCACTGAAGCTTTCTTT. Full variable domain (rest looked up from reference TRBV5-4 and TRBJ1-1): ETGVTQSPTHLIKTRGQQVTLRCSSQSGHNTVSWYQQALGQGPQFIFQYYREEENGRGNFPPRFSGLQFPNYSSELNVNALELDDSALYLCASSLDSFTEAFFGQGTRLTVV.

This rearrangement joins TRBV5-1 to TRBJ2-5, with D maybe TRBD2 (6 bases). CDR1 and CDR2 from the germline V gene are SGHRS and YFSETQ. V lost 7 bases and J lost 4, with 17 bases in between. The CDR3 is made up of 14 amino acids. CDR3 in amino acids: CASGNRDSGETQYF. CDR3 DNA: TGCGCCAGCGGAAATCGGGACTCCGGAGAGACCCAGTACTTC.

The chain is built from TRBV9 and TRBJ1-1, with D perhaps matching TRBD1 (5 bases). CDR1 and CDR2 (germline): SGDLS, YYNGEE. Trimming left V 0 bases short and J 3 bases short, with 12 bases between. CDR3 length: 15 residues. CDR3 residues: CASSVGPGIYTEAFF. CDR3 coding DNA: TGTGCCAGCAGCGTAGGACCAGGGATTTACACTGAAGCTTTCTTT. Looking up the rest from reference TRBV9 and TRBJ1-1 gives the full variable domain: DSGVTQTPKHLITATGQRVTLRCSPRSGDLSVYWYQQSLDQGLQFLIQYYNGEERAKGNILERFSAQQFPDLHSELNLSSLELGDSALYFCASSVGPGIYTEAFFGQGTRLTVV.

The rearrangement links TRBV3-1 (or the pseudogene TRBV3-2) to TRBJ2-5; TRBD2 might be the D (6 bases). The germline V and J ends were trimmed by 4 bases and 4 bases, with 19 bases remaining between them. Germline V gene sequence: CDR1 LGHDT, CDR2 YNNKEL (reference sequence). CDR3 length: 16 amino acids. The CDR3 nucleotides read TGTGCCAGCAGCCCAGAGACGGGGCTAGCGACAGAGACCCAGTACTTC. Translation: CASSPETGLATETQYF.

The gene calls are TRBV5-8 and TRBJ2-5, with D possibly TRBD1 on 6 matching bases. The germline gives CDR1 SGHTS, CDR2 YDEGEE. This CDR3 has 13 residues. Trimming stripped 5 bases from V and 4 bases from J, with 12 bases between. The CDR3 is CASSSGQIETQYF. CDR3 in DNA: TGTGCCAGCAGTTCAGGACAGATAGAGACCCAGTACTTC.

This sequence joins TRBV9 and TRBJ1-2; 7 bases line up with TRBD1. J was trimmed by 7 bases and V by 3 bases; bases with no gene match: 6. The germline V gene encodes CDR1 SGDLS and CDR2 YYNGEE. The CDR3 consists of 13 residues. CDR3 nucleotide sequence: TGTGCCAGCAGCGGCGAGGGGGCGGGTGGCTACACCTTC. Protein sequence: CASSGEGAGGYTF.

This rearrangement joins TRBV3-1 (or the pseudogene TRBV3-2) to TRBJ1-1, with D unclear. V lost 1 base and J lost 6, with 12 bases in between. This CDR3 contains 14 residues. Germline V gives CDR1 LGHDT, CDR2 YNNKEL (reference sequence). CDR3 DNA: TGTGCCAGCAGCCAAGGTCTCGGAACAGCTGAAGCTTTCTTT. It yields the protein CASSQGLGTAEAFF.